Sequencing of this T cell receptor (beta chain) was carried out in a study of T-cell reconstitution after alpha-beta-depleted transplantation in children. Notes on the study in general: Roughly two months post-transplant, alpha-beta T cells reportedly originated from several hundred graft clones that had expanded. It was surviving recipient T cells and thymic progenitors that gave some patients high TCRbeta diversity at day 60. Among T cells one year after transplant, newly produced cells accounted for most counts and diversity.

Unique molecular identifiers tagged the TCRbeta library. One entry per CDR3 protein results from TCRdb running MiXCR on the PCR reads. This table holds 250,000 to 300,000 distinct CDR3 sequences, 10% found once. The V gene end was trimmed by 2 bases and the J gene end by 1 base; junction bases not matched to a gene: 11. Germline CDR1 MDHEN, CDR2 SYDVKM. The CDR3 is 19 amino acids. Turning to this clonotype: As yet, its antigen is unknown.

The source material was PBMCs, sampled before TCRalphabeta/CD19-depleted stem cell transplant. This chain joins TRBV28 and TRBJ2-2, with TRBD2 matching 9 bases. The clonotype originates from a boy in the first two years of life with acute myeloid leukemia, due to receive a stem cell transplant. This CDR3 is CASSLPGVAGVRNTGELFF. CDR3 sequence (DNA): TGTGCCAGCAGTTTACCGGGAGTAGCGGGGGTCAGGAACACCGGGGAGCTGTTTTTT.